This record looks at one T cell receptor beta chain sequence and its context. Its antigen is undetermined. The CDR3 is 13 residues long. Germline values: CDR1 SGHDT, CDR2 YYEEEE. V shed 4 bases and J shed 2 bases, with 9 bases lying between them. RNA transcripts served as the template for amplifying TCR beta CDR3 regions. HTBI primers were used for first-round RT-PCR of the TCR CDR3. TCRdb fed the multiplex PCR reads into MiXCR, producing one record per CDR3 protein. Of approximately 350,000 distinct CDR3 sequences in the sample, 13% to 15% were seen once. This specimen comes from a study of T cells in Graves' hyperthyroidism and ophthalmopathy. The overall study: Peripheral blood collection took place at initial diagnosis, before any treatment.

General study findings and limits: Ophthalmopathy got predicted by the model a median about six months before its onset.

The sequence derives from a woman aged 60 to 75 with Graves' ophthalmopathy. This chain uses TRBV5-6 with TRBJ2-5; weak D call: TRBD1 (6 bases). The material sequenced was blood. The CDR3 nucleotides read TGTGCCAGCAGCCAACAGGGACAAGAGACCCAGTACTTC. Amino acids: CASSQQGQETQYF. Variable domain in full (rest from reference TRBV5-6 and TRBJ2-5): DAGVTQSPTHLIKTRGQQVTLRCSPKSGHDTVSWYQQALGQGPQFIFQYYEEEERQRGNFPDRFSGHQFPNYSSELNVNALLLGDSALYLCASSQQGQETQYFGPGTRLLVL.